This note documents a single T cell receptor beta chain sequence. In its sample, this clonotype was seen many times. What antigen it recognizes has not been identified. One base away there is no much larger clone; base qualities are not given. Sequencing instrument: Illumina HiSeq 1500. TCRdb applied fastp at Q25 and MiXCR to the public reads, then kept only in-frame beta chains. Merged by CDR3 protein, the rows form single entries marked with the most common genes and DNA. This sample holds 400,000 to 550,000 distinct CDR3 sequences; approximately 11% were observed only once. Of the sample, roughly 10% falls within the top ten clones. This sample was taken from a study of T cell repertoires in cytomegalovirus infection (dated by TCRdb to the late 2010s). Background on the whole study: Because public TCR beta signatures pointed to carriage of CMV infection together with the matching HLA type, the HLA type of each donor mattered for the analysis. The research as a whole found: In the ex vivo response, HLA-C-restricted CMV-specific TCR beta clonotypes were dominant, and in two of eight donors the single most frequent clonotype came from this HLA-C-restricted group. Cumulative frequency of public TCR beta family members discriminated carriers of CMV infection plus the relevant HLA type in this cohort and an independent approximately 350-donor cohort.

V gives up 7 bases and J gives up 6 bases, and the segment between their germline ends measures 22 bases. Reading the germline V gene (reference sequence) gives CDR1 LNHDA and CDR2 SQIVND. The CDR3 numbers 16 residues from cysteine through phenylalanine. Only the CDR3 region is kept as DNA, spanning 48 bases read in frame from base 1. The sequenced sample was PBMCs. The TCR comes from a human donor in good health (CMV status not recorded). Some clones in this sample may be carry-over from other donors' samples. The chain links TRBV19 with TRBJ1-5; perhaps TRBD1 is the D gene, with 5 bases matching. The CDR3 protein sequence reads: CASTPFGQGVGQPQHF. Here is the DNA: TGTGCCAGTACCCCCTTCGGGCAGGGAGTCGGTCAGCCCCAGCATTTT.